A selection of T cell receptor beta chains follows, all from one sample in a study of T cells in Graves' hyperthyroidism and ophthalmopathy. TCRdb recomputed calls from the multiplex PCR reads with MiXCR, one row per CDR3 protein. Among 300,000 to 400,000 distinct CDR3 sequences listed, around a sixth were seen once. Sequencing was performed on blood. These receptor sequences come from a woman in her fifties or sixties with Graves' hyperthyroidism. The CDR3 runs from the conserved cysteine through the conserved F or W. A D gene is named only where the DNA matches it firmly.

CDR3,V,length,D,J
CASSLDGFTGYGYTF,TRBV5-1,15,.,TRBJ1-2
CSARPMALQEKLFF,TRBV20-1,14,.,TRBJ1-4
CASRTGEGHTGELFF,TRBV6-1,15,.,TRBJ2-2
CSASPEADTQYF,TRBV20-1,12,.,TRBJ2-3
CASSGEGGNEQFF,TRBV5-1,13,.,TRBJ2-1
CASSAGRAFNSPLHF,TRBV9,15,.,TRBJ1-6
CASSTTVGETQYF,TRBV9,13,.,TRBJ2-5
CSAYREDYGYTF,TRBV20-1,12,.,TRBJ1-2
CASSFIAGESQETQYF,TRBV28,16,TRBD2,TRBJ2-5
CASSGLFETQYF,TRBV2,12,.,TRBJ2-5
CASSLGRTSGTDTQYF,TRBV12-3/TRBV12-4,16,TRBD2,TRBJ2-3
CASSPRTGKVSGGANVLTF,TRBV12-3/TRBV12-4,19,TRBD1,TRBJ2-6
CATSADSGGDSPLHF,TRBV15,15,.,TRBJ1-6
CSATGQSSYEQYF,TRBV20-1,13,.,TRBJ2-7
CASSRQGLGNEQFF,TRBV12-3/TRBV12-4,14,TRBD1,TRBJ2-1
CAISEALGEDTQYF,TRBV10-3,14,.,TRBJ2-3
CAARLAVGNTGELFF,TRBV6-1,15,.,TRBJ2-2
CASSSRQGWDYNSPLHF,TRBV27,17,TRBD1,TRBJ1-6
CSIRQGIYGYTF,TRBV29-1,12,.,TRBJ1-2
CSGKRDRGQETQYF,TRBV20-1,14,TRBD1,TRBJ2-5
CASSLGPVETQYF,TRBV13,13,.,TRBJ2-5
CSARGASGAQETQYF,TRBV20-1,15,TRBD2,TRBJ2-5
CASSKGRIQETQYF,TRBV6-1,14,.,TRBJ2-5
CASSMLRTDPNYGYTF,TRBV19,16,.,TRBJ1-2
CASSGTGSETQYF,TRBV7-7,13,.,TRBJ2-5
CASSDQSGNTEAFF,TRBV2,14,.,TRBJ1-1
CASSYASGNEQFF,TRBV6-5,13,.,TRBJ2-1
CASSGLGDEQFF,TRBV27,12,.,TRBJ2-1
CASSHRRTGADTQYF,TRBV19,15,TRBD1,TRBJ2-3
CAISESGGPYNEQFF,TRBV10-3,15,.,TRBJ2-1
CAISSTGANTGELFF,TRBV10-3,15,.,TRBJ2-2